The clone carrying this T cell receptor beta chain was detected ten times or more. Among all donors, each was a healthy Caucasian. Addition of a universal primer site occurred through template switching, and cDNA carried unique molecular identifiers. TCRdb redid the calling of the 5' RACE reads with MiXCR, one entry per CDR3 protein. The profile shows around 670,000 distinct CDR3 sequences, roughly 6% of them singletons. This specimen comes from a study of identical twins. The CDR3 length is 16 residues. The junction had 8 bases not matched to a gene; V was cut back by 5 bases and J by 6 bases. The germline V gene has CDR1 DFQATT and CDR2 SNEGSKA (reference sequence).

The chain combines TRBV20-1 with TRBJ2-3, with 16 nucleotides matching TRBD2. Sequences were obtained from naive T cells sorted from blood. This TCR came from a young man in good health. CDR3 bases: TGCAGTGCTTCCGGGACTAGCGGGAGGGCCCAGGATACGCAGTATTTT. It translates to CSASGTSGRAQDTQYF.